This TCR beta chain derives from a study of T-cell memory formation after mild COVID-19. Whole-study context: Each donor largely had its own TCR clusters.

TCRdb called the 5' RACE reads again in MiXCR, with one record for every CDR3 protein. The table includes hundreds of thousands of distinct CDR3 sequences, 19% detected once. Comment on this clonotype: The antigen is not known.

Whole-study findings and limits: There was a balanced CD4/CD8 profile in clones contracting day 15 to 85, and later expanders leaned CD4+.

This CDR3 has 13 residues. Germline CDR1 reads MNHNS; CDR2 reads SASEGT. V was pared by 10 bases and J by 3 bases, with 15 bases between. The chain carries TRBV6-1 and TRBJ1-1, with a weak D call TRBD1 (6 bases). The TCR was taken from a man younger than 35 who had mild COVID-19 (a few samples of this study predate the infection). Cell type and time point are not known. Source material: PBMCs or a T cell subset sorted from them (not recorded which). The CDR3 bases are TGTGCCACCCAAACAGGGCCGGACACTGAAGCTTTCTTT. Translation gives CATQTGPDTEAFF.